The entry below describes one T cell receptor beta chain. Its specificity is not known. The data were obtained in a study of blood T cells in healthy people across ages. The overall study: Per two T cells, template switching captured roughly one barcoded beta molecule. General study findings and limits: Diversity figures based on one million T cells were deemed too low. Observed TCR beta diversity per million T cells went down as age went up. This fall followed a roughly linear course with age.

Through a sample-barcoded 5' primer and a J-beta primer mix, a second PCR was run for 7 to 11 cycles. In TCRdb, the 5' RACE reads were re-called with MiXCR into one record per CDR3 protein. In the table there are about 800,000 distinct CDR3 sequences, about three fifths of which are singletons. Between the trimmed V and J ends, which lost 0 bases and 6 bases, there was a span of 13 bases. Germline-derived CDR1 and CDR2 are SGHRS and YFSETQ. The CDR3 is 15 amino acids. PBMCs were isolated at a quantity of at least 6 million per sample. This sequence joins TRBV5-1 and TRBJ2-4; D may be TRBD1 or TRBD2 (5 bases each). Material for sequencing was blood. The TCR was taken from a man younger than 45 in good health. Here the CDR3 reads CASSLGQTGPNIQYF. The CDR3 nucleotides are TGCGCCAGCAGCTTGGGCCAGACGGGACCAAACATTCAGTACTTC.